What follows describes a single T cell receptor (beta chain). The germline gives CDR1 LNHDA, CDR2 SQIVND (reference sequence). The V segment lost 5 bases and the J segment 9 bases; nucleotides outside the gene matches: 9. The CDR3 is 16 residues long. Original handling: Quantification of nucleated cells was approximated via reference gene primer amplification. Some clones are missing from TCRdb's copy, which holds only in-frame ones; the method was immunoSEQ multiplex PCR. The V and J calls and clone size were taken over from that table, and D and trimming were inferred from the DNA. The sample has about 130,000 clones; around 89% are singletons. This entry belongs to a study of blood T cell repertoires in COVID-19. On the study more broadly: COVID-19 samples, acute and convalescent, were from the United States, Italy and Spain. Sources were T cells, B-cell-depleted T cells, or PBMCs; the material itself was cDNA or gDNA.

The material sequenced was peripheral blood. V is TRBV19 and J is TRBJ2-1, with 14 bases that match TRBD2. The sequence came from a man over 45 with active or convalescent COVID-19. Here the CDR3 DNA reads TGTGCCAGTAGTCCGAGACTAGCGGGGGGGCAGGTTGAGCAGTTCTTC. Amino acid sequence: CASSPRLAGGQVEQFF. Full variable domain (remainder filled in from reference TRBV19 and TRBJ2-1): DGGITQSPKYLFRKEGQNVTLSCEQNLNHDAMYWYRQDPGQGLRLIYYSQIVNDFQKGDIAEGYSVSREKKESFPLTVTSAQKNPTAFYLCASSPRLAGGQVEQFFGPGTRLTVL.